The 10 T cell receptor beta chains below all came from one sample that was sequenced in a study of TIL therapy for anti-PD-1-resistant metastatic lung cancer. Time point of the sample: pre-treatment sample, taken before nivolumab and TIL therapy. Sequencing used immunoSEQ v3. The protocol was immunoSEQ multiplex PCR, while the TCRdb copy is restricted to in-frame clones and leaves out a portion. This sample yields just under 60,000 clones, of which roughly 80% are seen a single time; about 2% belongs to the top ten. The material was blood, obtained at baseline. The receptor source for this set is a person aged 25 to 85 with non-small cell lung cancer.

CDR3 DNA sequence: TGTGCCAGCAGTGATACAGGGTTCTACGAGCAGTACTTC. This encodes CASSDTGFYEQYF. The chain recombines TRBV28 with TRBJ2-7; weak D call: TRBD1 (6 bases). From germline, CDR1 is MDHEN and CDR2 SYDVKM. The CDR3 covers 13 residues. V lost 5 bases to trimming and J lost 3 bases, with 11 bases between them.

In DNA form, the CDR3 reads TGTGCCAGCAGTTACGGGCAGGGTTCCTACAATGAGCAGTTCTTC. This codes for CASSYGQGSYNEQFF. The chain has TRBV6-5 and TRBJ2-1; perhaps TRBD1 as D (5 bases). Trimming left V 2 bases short and J 1 base short, with 9 bases between. The CDR3 covers 15 residues. Looked up from germline, CDR1 is MNHEY and CDR2 is SVGAGI.

The table lists this clone with a few counts. J is TRBJ1-3 and V is TRBV5-8; maybe TRBD1 (5 bases). This CDR3 spans 14 amino acids. V was shortened by 1 base and J by 3 bases, with 8 bases between the two germline ends. The germline gives CDR1 SGHTS, CDR2 YDEGEE. The CDR3 DNA sequence: TGTGCCAGCAGCTTGAGGACATTTGGAAACACCATATATTTT. Protein: CASSLRTFGNTIYF. Complete variable domain (other parts from reference TRBV5-8 and TRBJ1-3): EAGVTQSPTHLIKTRGQQATLRCSPISGHTSVYWYQQALGLGLQFLLWYDEGEERNRGNFPPRFSGRQFPNYSSELNVNALELEDSALYLCASSLRTFGNTIYFGEGSWLTVV.

The V gene is TRBV4-2, the J gene TRBJ2-7, with D perhaps matching TRBD1 or TRBD2 (6 bases each). Germline loops: CDR1 LGHNA, CDR2 YNFKEQ. V was shortened by 1 base and J by 2 bases, with 12 bases between the two germline ends. The length of the CDR3 is 15 residues. CDR3: CASSQVGGTTYEQYF. The CDR3 DNA follows: TGTGCCAGCAGCCAAGTAGGGGGGACAACCTACGAGCAGTACTTC.

The chain joins TRBV7-9 to TRBJ2-7; 9 nucleotides agree with TRBD2. After removal of 1 base from V and 3 bases from J, the junction contained 7 bases not matched to a gene. The CDR3 has 16 amino acids. Germline V CDR1 and CDR2: SEHNR, FQNEAQ (reference sequence). The CDR3 region is CASSLGASGNVYEQYF. The CDR3 DNA reads as TGTGCCAGCAGCTTAGGGGCTAGCGGGAACGTCTACGAGCAGTACTTC.

The rearrangement links TRBV4-1 to TRBJ1-5; perhaps TRBD1 as D (5 bases). The CDR3 runs to 15 residues. Germline assignment: CDR1 MGHRA and CDR2 YSYEKL. V lost 2 bases and J 7 bases, leaving 15 bases between the germline ends. The chain's CDR3 is CASSQYLSEGQPQHF. CDR3 nucleotide sequence: TGCGCCAGCAGCCAATATCTCTCAGAGGGGCAGCCCCAGCATTTT.

V gene TRBV28 combines with J gene TRBJ1-2; 9 nucleotides align to TRBD1. The CDR3 contains 13 residues. Trimming cost V 5 bases and J 5 bases; bases outside gene matches: 3. In germline, CDR1 is MDHEN, CDR2 SYDVKM. The CDR3, as DNA: TGTGCCAGCAGTCTCGGGACAGGGTATGGCTACACCTTC. This codes for CASSLGTGYGYTF.

This clone turned up a few times. The V and J genes are TRBV10-3 and TRBJ2-3, with 8 nucleotides matching TRBD1. The CDR3 has 14 residues. V lost 6 bases and J lost 0; bases outside the gene matches: 2. CDR1 is ENHRY and CDR2 is SYGVKD in the germline V gene. The CDR3 loop is CAIRDRVSTDTQYF. CDR3 DNA: TGTGCCATCAGGGACAGGGTTAGCACAGATACGCAGTATTTT.

A remark on this clone: The junction departs from germline at one end; a sequencing error may be responsible. J is TRBJ1-1 and V is TRBV27; D might be TRBD1 (5 bases). The germline V gene has CDR1 MNHEY and CDR2 SMNVEV (reference sequence). CDR3 length equals 16 residues. In nucleotides, the CDR3 is TGTGCCAGCAGATTATCAGGGCTATTGATGAACACTGAAGCTTTCTTT. It translates to CASRLSGLLMNTEAFF.

In this sample, this clone turned up once. The chain recombines TRBV19 with TRBJ1-5; possibly TRBD1 for D (6 bases). This CDR3 has 16 residues. The germline V and J ends were trimmed by 3 bases and 5 bases, with 17 bases remaining between them. The V gene's germline CDR1 is LNHDA and CDR2 SQIVND (reference sequence). CDR3 in amino acids: CASSITSRGGYQPQHF. CDR3 nucleotides: TGTGCCAGTAGTATTACCAGCAGGGGAGGTTATCAGCCCCAGCATTTT.